Each of the 32 T cell receptor beta chains below was sequenced from the same sample in a study of T-cell reconstitution after alpha-beta-depleted transplantation in children. Unique molecular identifiers were incorporated into the prepared TCRbeta library. TCRdb re-derived calls from the PCR reads in MiXCR, one entry per CDR3 protein. The table shows around 200,000 distinct CDR3 sequences, with under 9.5% occurring only once. This specimen was PBMCs from the stem cell graft donor, taken from the stem cell graft. The receptor set was obtained from a human donor who donated a stem cell graft to a child with acute lymphoblastic leukemia.

This clonotype was picked up many times. This chain links TRBV6-1 with TRBJ2-3; D perhaps matches TRBD2 (6 bases). Germline CDR1 and CDR2: MNHNS and SASEGT. The CDR3 has 15 amino acids. V lost 3 bases and J lost 1, with 11 bases in between. The DNA of the CDR3 is TGTGCCAGCAGTGATCCCTGGAGGGGCACAGATACGCAGTATTTT. Its translation: CASSDPWRGTDTQYF.

This clonotype turned up a few times. The chain combines TRBV5-1 with TRBJ2-1; 9 bases agree with TRBD2. This CDR3 contains 19 residues. V lost 4 bases to trimming and J lost 10 bases; unmatched junction nucleotides: 24. Per germline, CDR1 SGHRS and CDR2 YFSETQ. The CDR3 DNA is TGCGCCAGCAGCCCTGGGACCCGGGATAGCGGGGGCCCAAAAAGGGAGCAGTTCTTC. Its translation is CASSPGTRDSGGPKREQFF.

The V call is TRBV7-2, the J call TRBJ1-1; TRBD1 might be the D (5 bases). Germline lookup yields CDR1 SGHTA and CDR2 FQGNSA. This CDR3 comprises 16 residues. V dropped 5 bases and J dropped 1 base, with 17 bases sitting between them. The CDR3 here is CASSPRNRGENTEAFF. In nucleotides, the CDR3 is TGTGCCAGCAGCCCGCGGAACCGGGGGGAGAACACTGAAGCTTTCTTT.

Ten or more counts support this clonotype. The chain couples TRBV20-1 to TRBJ2-1; possible D gene TRBD2, 7 bases. Trimming shortened V by 5 bases and J by 5 bases, and 19 bases separated the two germline ends. Germline CDR1 reads DFQATT; CDR2 reads SNEGSKA (reference sequence). The CDR3 is made up of 15 amino acids. Here the CDR3 reads CSAPDRGAFNNEQFF. CDR3 DNA sequence: TGCAGTGCTCCCGACCGGGGGGCCTTTAACAATGAGCAGTTCTTC.

The chain links TRBV10-2 to TRBJ1-2, with 8 bases aligning to TRBD1. The V gene's germline CDR1 is WSHSY and CDR2 SAAADI. The CDR3 loop spans 14 amino acids. J lost 4 bases, V lost 2 bases, and 3 bases had no gene match. CDR3 sequence: CASSEPGQGYGYTF. For the CDR3, the DNA is TGCGCCAGCAGTGAGCCCGGACAGGGCTATGGCTACACCTTC.

The chain employs TRBV10-3 and TRBJ1-1; a weak D match, TRBD1 (5 bases). Deletions cut 4 bases from V and 0 bases from J, with 21 bases between. The CDR3 runs to 18 residues. Germline V CDR1 and CDR2: ENHRY, SYGVKD. CDR3 sequence: CAISGPTPARTMNTEAFF. The CDR3 DNA is TGTGCCATCAGTGGTCCAACCCCGGCCCGGACAATGAACACTGAAGCTTTCTTT.

This clonotype was counted only a few times. This sequence joins TRBV12-3 or TRBV12-4 and TRBJ1-6, with 9 bases fitting TRBD1. V shed 6 bases and J 10 bases; nucleotides not matched to a gene: 13. There are 16 residues in the CDR3. CDR3 sequence: CASSRPGTGILSPLHF. The CDR3 region has the DNA TGTGCCAGCAGCCGTCCCGGGACAGGGATTTTGTCACCCCTCCACTTT.

The chain links TRBV7-6 to TRBJ2-5, with D possibly matching TRBD2 (6 bases). The CDR3 is 17 residues long. The V gene lost 5 bases and the J gene lost 1 base, with 20 bases spanning the gap. The germline V gene encodes CDR1 SGHVS and CDR2 FNYEAQ. This CDR3 is CASSLGPLGGTQETQYF. CDR3 bases: TGTGCCAGCAGCCTAGGGCCACTAGGCGGGACCCAAGAGACCCAGTACTTC.

J is TRBJ1-3 and V is TRBV19; TRBD1 is a possible D gene (5 bases). The CDR3 totals 18 residues. Germline V gene lookup returns CDR1 LNHDA and CDR2 SQIVND (reference sequence). Trimming pared 3 bases from V and 0 bases from J, leaving 18 bases between. The CDR3: CASSIMGTGTSSGNTIYF. The CDR3 nucleotides are TGTGCCAGTAGTATCATGGGGACTGGCACGAGCTCTGGAAACACCATATATTTT.

The rearrangement uses TRBV2 and TRBJ1-5; 7 nucleotides agree with TRBD1. The CDR3 has 14 amino acids. Germline CDR1 SNHLY, CDR2 FYNNEI. V lost 7 bases, J lost 2 bases, and 5 bases stayed unmatched. CDR3 coding DNA: TGTGCCAGCACCCAAGACAGGGGCAATCAGCCCCAGCATTTT. It encodes CASTQDRGNQPQHF.

There are many counts of this clonotype. The CDR3 nucleotides are TGCGCCAGCAGCCTGGGACAGCTCACAGATACGCAGTATTTT. Amino acids: CASSLGQLTDTQYF. This chain joins TRBV5-1 and TRBJ2-3; 7 positions match TRBD1. The V gene end was trimmed by 4 bases and the J gene end by 2 bases; junction bases not matched to a gene: 4. CDR3 length equals 14 residues. The germline V gene encodes CDR1 SGHRS and CDR2 YFSETQ.

The chain is built from TRBV12-3 or TRBV12-4 and TRBJ1-1; D is possibly TRBD1 (5 bases). Trimming cost V 3 bases and J 11 bases, with 16 bases left between them. The CDR3 runs 13 residues. The CDR3 DNA follows: TGTGCCAGCAGTTTTGTAGGGGCGGTTGGGGCTTTCTTT. As protein: CASSFVGAVGAFF.

This clonotype was detected many times. The CDR3 spells CASSFHVEYEQYF. Here the CDR3 DNA reads TGCGCCAGCAGCTTCCACGTGGAATACGAGCAGTACTTC. This chain links TRBV5-1 with TRBJ2-7; no firm D call. The CDR3 consists of 13 residues. Germline-derived CDR1 and CDR2 are SGHRS and YFSETQ. V lost 2 bases to trimming and J lost 4 bases, with 10 bases between them.

This clonotype showed up many times. The CDR3 loop reads CASSPRQGAEAFF. The CDR3 DNA sequence: TGTGCCAGCAGTCCCAGACAGGGGGCTGAAGCTTTCTTT. The chain employs TRBV12-3 or TRBV12-4 and TRBJ1-1; 9 bases agree with TRBD1. V trimming: 5 bases; J trimming: 6 bases; junction bases outside the gene matches: 4. The CDR3 extends over 13 amino acids.

This clonotype has at least ten counts. V and J are TRBV6-6 and TRBJ2-5; 7 bases line up with TRBD1. Germline V gene sequence: CDR1 MNHNY, CDR2 SVGAGI (reference sequence). V lost 8 bases and J lost 4; bases outside the gene matches: 1. The CDR3 runs 11 residues. CDR3 sequence: CASRDRETQYF. CDR3 nucleotide sequence: TGTGCCAGCCGGGACAGAGAGACCCAGTACTTC.

This rearrangement joins TRBV20-1 to TRBJ1-6; D is perhaps TRBD1 (5 bases). The germline V gene encodes CDR1 DFQATT and CDR2 SNEGSKA (reference sequence). V was clipped by 5 bases and J by 7 bases, with 9 bases between them. CDR3 size: 12 residues. The CDR3 region has the DNA TGCAGTGCTTGGGACCGAAATTCACCCCTCCACTTT. Translating gives CSAWDRNSPLHF.

This clonotype was picked up a small number of times. The rearrangement uses TRBV20-1 and TRBJ1-4; tentatively, D is TRBD1 (6 bases). Germline V lookup: CDR1 DFQATT, CDR2 SNEGSKA (reference sequence). Trimming removed 5 bases from V and 5 bases from J, with 15 bases in between. This CDR3 comprises 14 residues. CDR3 sequence: CSAEDYRENEKLFF. The CDR3 coding sequence is TGCAGTGCTGAGGATTACAGGGAAAATGAAAAACTGTTTTTT.

V gene TRBV6-4 combines with J gene TRBJ2-4; D is unresolved. Per germline, CDR1 MRHNA and CDR2 SNTAGT. Trimming took 6 bases from V and 3 from J, leaving 9 bases between them. The CDR3 extends over 13 amino acids. The CDR3 sequence: CASRAIGKNIQYF. CDR3 nucleotides: TGTGCCAGCAGGGCAATAGGCAAAAACATTCAGTACTTC.

The V and J genes are TRBV24-1 and TRBJ2-2; no clear D gene. The CDR3 loop spans 12 amino acids. Germline-derived CDR1 and CDR2 are KGHDR and SFDVKD. V lost 5 bases and J lost 6, with 6 bases in between. CDR3 sequence (DNA): TGTGCCACCAGTGGGCCCCCCGGGGAGCTGTTTTTT. Translated: CATSGPPGELFF.

This clonotype was detected ten times or more. The chain has TRBV12-3 or TRBV12-4 and TRBJ2-3; possibly TRBD1 or TRBD2 for D (5 bases each). With 5 bases removed from V and 0 bases from J, the gap between germline ends came to 12 bases. The length of the CDR3 is 15 residues. CDR3 loop: CASSAVGDSTDTQYF. CDR3 DNA: TGTGCCAGCAGTGCGGTGGGGGACAGCACAGATACGCAGTATTTT.

The table lists this clonotype with many counts. The chain joins TRBV12-3 or TRBV12-4 to TRBJ2-1, with 7 bases fitting TRBD1. There are 16 residues in the CDR3. The V segment lost 6 bases and the J segment 1 base; nucleotides outside the gene matches: 9. As DNA, the CDR3 is TGTGCCAGCAGACGAGGAGAGACAGGGTCCTACAATGAGCAGTTCTTC. This codes for CASRRGETGSYNEQFF.

This clonotype came up many times. The genes are TRBV7-9 and TRBJ1-1; the D gene is possibly TRBD1 (5 bases). The CDR3 runs 17 residues. Trimming removed 6 bases from V and 0 bases from J, with 20 bases in between. CDR1 SEHNR and CDR2 FQNEAQ come from the germline V gene (reference sequence). CDR3 protein: CASSIPGRTMLNTEAFF. Written as DNA, the CDR3 is TGTGCCAGCAGTATACCGGGCAGGACAATGTTGAACACTGAAGCTTTCTTT.

This chain connects TRBV29-1 to TRBJ2-7; D is undetermined. The CDR3 has 12 residues. Germline assignment: CDR1 SQVTM and CDR2 ANQGSEA. The germline V and J ends were trimmed by 7 bases and 2 bases, with 12 bases remaining between them. This CDR3 reads CSALRPPYEQYF. DNA of the CDR3: TGCAGCGCCCTCAGGCCGCCCTACGAGCAGTACTTC.

This clonotype has more than one count but fewer than ten. V and J are TRBV29-1 and TRBJ2-1; D unclear. Trimming removed 0 bases at V and 9 bases at J, with 15 bases between. This CDR3 spans 14 amino acids. Per germline, CDR1 SQVTM and CDR2 ANQGSEA. Here the CDR3 DNA reads TGCAGCGTTGAAGACCCCCTACGAACTGGTGAGCAGTTCTTC. It yields the protein CSVEDPLRTGEQFF.

Ten or more counts support this clonotype. This chain links TRBV5-1 with TRBJ2-3; 9 nucleotides agree with TRBD1. CDR3 length: 16 residues. J gave up 4 bases and V 4 bases, and 10 bases lay outside the gene matches. In germline, CDR1 is SGHRS, CDR2 YFSETQ. The CDR3 nucleotides read TGCGCCAGCAGCCCGGGACAGGGAATTAACCCAGATACGCAGTATTTT. Its translation is CASSPGQGINPDTQYF.

This clonotype was seen at least ten times. V and J are TRBV27 and TRBJ2-1, with TRBD2 matching over 8 bases. The CDR3 loop spans 12 amino acids. The ends lost 8 bases at V and 8 bases at J; junction bases unmatched: 5. CDR1 and CDR2 from the germline V gene are MNHEY and SMNVEV (reference sequence). CDR3 sequence reads: CASGSSGYEQFF. CDR3 bases: TGTGCCAGCGGATCTAGCGGGTATGAGCAGTTCTTC.

This clonotype was observed many times. In DNA, the CDR3 is TGCAGTGCTAGGACAGGGGGCCTTGGCTACACCTTC. As protein: CSARTGGLGYTF. The chain links TRBV20-1 to TRBJ1-2; TRBD1 aligns across 10 bases. Per germline, CDR1 DFQATT and CDR2 SNEGSKA (reference sequence). Unmatched junction bases numbered 2, after V lost 3 bases and J lost 7 bases. This CDR3 region has 12 residues.

The chain uses TRBV12-3 or TRBV12-4 and TRBJ1-2; D unresolved. The CDR3 spans 13 residues. V lost 1 base, J lost 7 bases, and 10 bases lay in between. CDR3 nucleotide sequence: TGTGCCAGCAGTTTAGGCGCACGTCTTGGCTACACCTTC. It yields the protein CASSLGARLGYTF.

This clonotype was observed a few times. The chain couples TRBV7-2 to TRBJ1-4; 7 nucleotides match TRBD1. This CDR3 has 15 residues. J lost 2 bases, V lost 5 bases, and 5 bases had no gene match. Germline CDR1 SGHTA, CDR2 FQGNSA. The CDR3 DNA sequence: TGTGCCAGCAGCCGGGGGACAGCTACTAATGAAAAACTGTTTTTT. Translation gives CASSRGTATNEKLFF. The full variable domain, its missing parts supplied by reference TRBV7-2 and TRBJ1-4, is GAGVSQSPSNKVTEKGKDVELRCDPISGHTALYWYRQSLGQGLEFLIYFQGNSAPDKSGLPSDRFSAERTGGSVSTLTIQRTQQEDSAVYLCASSRGTATNEKLFFGSGTQLSVL.

The chain combines TRBV6-5 with TRBJ1-2, with no clear D. Germline V CDR1 and CDR2: MNHEY, SVGAGI. Trimming took off 0 bases at V and 3 bases at J, with 5 bases between the two ends. The CDR3 covers 13 residues. CDR3 residues: CASSYSDDYGYTF. CDR3 bases: TGTGCCAGCAGTTACTCGGACGACTATGGCTACACCTTC.

In its sample, this clonotype was seen a few times. This chain uses TRBV7-9 with TRBJ1-3; 8 bases align to TRBD1. CDR3 length equals 16 residues. Germline CDR1 SEHNR, CDR2 FQNEAQ (reference sequence). V shed 5 bases and J 4 bases; nucleotides not matched to a gene: 10. CDR3 in DNA: TGTGCCAGCAGCCCGCCGGACAGGGTGGTCGGAAACACCATATATTTT. Protein product: CASSPPDRVVGNTIYF.

This clonotype was detected a few times. This chain links TRBV7-2 with TRBJ1-2; D uncertain. CDR1 SGHTA and CDR2 FQGNSA come from the germline V gene. This CDR3 is built from 16 residues. Trimming cost V 0 bases and J 5 bases, with 16 bases left between them. CDR3 nucleotides: TGTGCCAGCAGCTTAGCGTTATCCCTCTTAACTTATGGCTACACCTTC. Translating gives CASSLALSLLTYGYTF. The full variable domain, rest sourced from reference TRBV7-2 and TRBJ1-2, is GAGVSQSPSNKVTEKGKDVELRCDPISGHTALYWYRQSLGQGLEFLIYFQGNSAPDKSGLPSDRFSAERTGGSVSTLTIQRTQQEDSAVYLCASSLALSLLTYGYTFGSGTRLTVV.